The next 20 T cell receptor beta chains were all read from a single sample in a study of T cells in localized non-small cell lung cancer. Produced via immunoSEQ multiplex PCR; TCRdb's table is partial and in-frame only. Of roughly 5,200 clones detected, 55% appear once; the ten largest clones hold over 3.5%. Sequences were derived from lymph node tissue, sampled before any cancer treatment. These receptors originate from a male donor at least 60 years old with stage I squamous cell lung carcinoma.

Note on this clone: At one boundary the junction diverges from the germline segment, which might be a read error. The chain is built from TRBV28 and TRBJ2-2; 11 bases fit TRBD2. Looked up from germline, CDR1 is MDHEN and CDR2 is SYDVKM. The CDR3 consists of 16 residues. For the CDR3, the DNA is TGTGTCAGCCGAAAGGGGACTAGCGGGAACACCGGGGAGCTGTTTTTT. It is translated as CVSRKGTSGNTGELFF.

The chain is built from TRBV29-1 and TRBJ1-3; 7 nucleotides match TRBD1. The CDR3 runs 15 residues. CDR1 is SQVTM and CDR2 is ANQGSEA in the germline V gene. The CDR3 region is CSGTGDITSGNTIYF. The CDR3 DNA sequence: TGCAGTGGTACAGGGGACATTACCTCTGGAAACACCATATATTTT. Based on the CDR3 plus reference TRBV29-1 and TRBJ1-3, the full variable domain is SAVISQKPSRDICQRGTSLTIQCQVDSQVTMMFWYRQQPGQSLTLIATANQGSEATYESGFVIDKFPISRPNLTFSTLTVSNMSPEDSSIYLCSGTGDITSGNTIYFGEGSWLTVV.

This clone was found a few times. The chain couples TRBV9 to TRBJ1-4; 8 nucleotides agree with TRBD1. Trimming removed 3 bases from V and 5 bases from J; junction bases left unmatched: 6. Germline assignment: CDR1 SGDLS and CDR2 YYNGEE. The length of the CDR3 is 15 residues. In DNA, the CDR3 is TGTGCCAGCAGCGGGGGACAGGATCCGAATGAAAAACTGTTTTTT. Translating it yields CASSGGQDPNEKLFF.

This clone was picked up a small number of times. The chain carries TRBV6-8 and TRBJ1-1, with D possibly matching TRBD1 (5 bases). The CDR3 runs to 16 residues. The V gene lost 2 bases and the J gene lost 4 bases, with 17 bases spanning the gap. The germline CDR1 and CDR2 sequences are MNHGY and SAAAGT. The DNA for the CDR3 is TGTGCCAGCAGTTACCCGCGGGGCGGTGGCGGCACTGAAGCTTTCTTT. It specifies CASSYPRGGGGTEAFF.

Details on this clone: The junction departs from germline at one end; a sequencing error may be responsible. This chain connects TRBV28 to TRBJ1-2, with D unresolved. Germline CDR1 reads MDHEN; CDR2 reads SYDVKM. The CDR3 has 14 amino acids. Here the CDR3 reads CANSLYSASYGYTF. In DNA, the CDR3 is TGTGCCAACAGTTTATATTCCGCGAGCTATGGCTACACCTTC.

This clone was seen a few times. V is TRBV7-5 and J is TRBJ2-7; TRBD1 was called by the table and not checked on the DNA. TRBV7-5 is a known pseudogene. The CDR3 is 15 residues long. The DNA for the CDR3 is TGTGCCAGCAGCTCGCCGGACAGGGGGCAGTACGAGCAGTACTTC. Translated, it gives CASSSPDRGQYEQYF.

The chain uses TRBV18 and TRBJ2-1; the match to TRBD2 covers 11 bases. CDR3 length equals 14 residues. V lost 3 bases to trimming and J lost 8 bases; unmatched junction nucleotides: 3. The germline V gene encodes CDR1 KGHSH and CDR2 LQKENI. Here the CDR3 DNA reads TGTGCCAGCTCACCGACTAGCGGGAAAGATGAGCAGTTCTTC. It codes for CASSPTSGKDEQFF.

V and J are TRBV30 and TRBJ2-3; TRBD1 agrees at 9 bases. The CDR3 runs 15 residues. From germline, CDR1 is GTSNPN and CDR2 SVGIG (reference sequence). Trimming at V came to 1 base and at J to 3 bases, leaving 5 bases not matched to a gene. The CDR3 loop reads CAWSGGTGLTDTQYF. DNA for the CDR3: TGTGCCTGGAGTGGGGGGACAGGGCTGACAGATACGCAGTATTTT.

The rearrangement joins TRBV29-1 to TRBJ1-1; a possible D gene is TRBD1 (6 bases). The CDR3 spans 14 residues. Germline CDR1 and CDR2: SQVTM and ANQGSEA. Trimming removed 3 bases from V and 2 bases from J, with 13 bases in between. The CDR3 DNA sequence: TGCAGCGTTGATAGGGGGGCTGGAAACACTGAAGCTTTCTTT. Residues: CSVDRGAGNTEAFF.

In nucleotides, the CDR3 is TGTGCCAGCAGTTACGTCAGAGGCAATCAGCCCCAGCATTTT. This gives the protein CASSYVRGNQPQHF. V and J are TRBV28 and TRBJ1-5; D uncertain. V lost 4 bases to trimming and J lost 2 bases, with 9 bases between them. The CDR3 has 14 amino acids. Germline CDR1 MDHEN, CDR2 SYDVKM.

The chain links TRBV5-1 to TRBJ1-1; D might be TRBD1 (6 bases). The CDR3 is made up of 15 amino acids. V lost 5 bases and J 4 bases, leaving 18 bases between the germline ends. CDR1 SGHRS and CDR2 YFSETQ come from the germline V gene. The CDR3 here is CASSSRAGEFTEAFF. For the CDR3, the DNA is TGCGCCAGCAGTTCTCGAGCAGGGGAATTCACTGAAGCTTTCTTT.

This clone was observed a handful of times. The chain recombines TRBV2 with TRBJ2-7, with 8 bases that match TRBD1. V dropped 6 bases and J dropped 6; count of bases not matched to a gene: 4. The CDR3 is 12 residues long. CDR1 and CDR2 from the germline V gene are SNHLY and FYNNEI. The CDR3 region has the DNA TGTGCCAGCAGAGTTACAGGGGGCGAGCAGTACTTC. It specifies CASRVTGGEQYF.

The V gene is TRBV6-8, the J gene TRBJ2-7, with D perhaps being TRBD1 or TRBD2 (5 bases each). This CDR3 comprises 17 residues. Germline values: CDR1 MNHGY, CDR2 SAAAGT. The V gene lost 5 bases and the J gene lost 2 bases, with 22 bases spanning the gap. CDR3 coding DNA: TGTGCCAGCAGTAGACTCGACGGGGCAGGAGTTCCCTACGAGCAGTACTTC. Translated, it gives CASSRLDGAGVPYEQYF.

The chain links TRBV30 to TRBJ2-7; no clear D gene. The V end lost 0 bases, the J end lost 9 bases, and 12 bases lay between the germline ends. This CDR3 has 12 residues. Germline CDR1 and CDR2: GTSNPN and SVGIG (reference sequence). CDR3 residues: CAWSVRHLRQYF. CDR3 sequence (DNA): TGTGCCTGGAGTGTAAGGCATCTTCGGCAGTACTTC.

The rearrangement links TRBV18 to TRBJ1-1; TRBD1 might be the D (5 bases). Germline V gene lookup returns CDR1 KGHSH and CDR2 LQKENI. The V gene lost 5 bases and the J gene lost 8 bases, with 12 bases spanning the gap. This CDR3 comprises 12 residues. In DNA form, the CDR3 reads TGTGCCAGCTCAACGCAGACAGAAGAAGCTTTCTTT. Translation: CASSTQTEEAFF.

The chain carries TRBV11-3 and TRBJ1-2; tentative D call: TRBD1 (6 bases). CDR1 SGHNT and CDR2 YENEEA come from the germline V gene. Trimming removed 1 base at V and 6 bases at J, with 21 bases between. The CDR3 consists of 17 residues. The DNA for the CDR3 is TGTGCCAGCAGCTTAGTAGGGGGTGGGGGACGGACCCATGGCTACACCTTC. Residues: CASSLVGGGGRTHGYTF.

The chain couples TRBV28 to TRBJ2-1; TRBD2 matches 9 bases. V dropped 8 bases and J dropped 9; count of bases not matched to a gene: 14. The CDR3 length is 15 residues. Germline CDR1 reads MDHEN; CDR2 reads SYDVKM. The DNA for the CDR3 is TGTGCCAGCTGGTCTAGCGGGATGGATTTCTCTGAGCAGTTCTTC. This translates into CASWSSGMDFSEQFF.

This clone occurred a few times. The chain combines TRBV9 with TRBJ1-1; D unclear. Trimming took 5 bases from V and 5 from J, leaving 13 bases between them. The germline gives CDR1 SGDLS, CDR2 YYNGEE. The CDR3 extends over 13 amino acids. The CDR3 loop is CASSENPVTEAFF. The CDR3 DNA sequence: TGTGCCAGCAGTGAGAACCCTGTTACTGAAGCTTTCTTT.

The J gene is TRBJ2-5, the V gene TRBV19, with D possibly matching TRBD1 (6 bases). This CDR3 is built from 16 residues. Germline CDR1 LNHDA, CDR2 SQIVND (reference sequence). V was pared by 7 bases and J by 2 bases, with 20 bases between. CDR3 sequence reads: CASKRGPGQHQETQYF. The CDR3 nucleotides read TGTGCCAGTAAAAGGGGACCCGGACAGCATCAAGAGACCCAGTACTTC.

V is TRBV15 and J is TRBJ1-2, with D possibly matching TRBD1 (6 bases). Germline V CDR1 and CDR2: LNHNV, YYDKDF (reference sequence). The CDR3 runs 15 residues. V dropped 0 bases and J dropped 7 bases, with 15 bases sitting between them. Here the CDR3 reads CATSRDYWRGSGYTF. The CDR3 nucleotides are TGTGCCACCAGCAGAGATTATTGGAGGGGGTCTGGCTACACCTTC.